These T cell receptor beta chains were read from a single sample in a study of T-cell reconstitution after alpha-beta-depleted transplantation in children. TCRdb reprocessed the PCR reads via MiXCR and lists one record per CDR3 protein. The repertoire holds a few hundred thousand distinct CDR3 sequences, with roughly 13% as singletons. The sequences come from PBMCs, mostly from graft donor cells, collected 360 days after TCRalphabeta/CD19-depleted stem cell transplant. The source is a male patient younger than 18 who had a stem cell transplant for acute myeloid leukemia, so the T cells may come from the graft donor. CDR3s include the opening cysteine and the closing phenylalanine or tryptophan. D genes are given only for firm matches. Only part of the rows carry a size: once, few, many, or a class if the clone is expanded.

TRBJ2-7,many,TRBV20-1,-,CSAMIGMIYEQYF,TGCAGTGCTATGATCGGGATGATCTACGAGCAGTACTTC
TRBJ2-1,-,TRBV29-1,-,CSVAGSKFGIF,TGCAGCGTTGCCGGGAGTAAGTTCGGGATCTTC
TRBJ2-3,few,TRBV10-3,-,CAIRNTDTQYF,TGTGCCATCAGGAACACAGATACGCAGTATTTT
TRBJ2-3,few,TRBV5-1,-,CASSLAMATYTDTQYF,TGCGCCAGCAGCTTGGCCATGGCTACTTACACAGATACGCAGTATTTT
TRBJ2-7,many,TRBV15,-,CATSREQAAYEQYF,TGTGCCACCAGCAGAGAACAGGCCGCCTACGAGCAGTACTTC
TRBJ1-3,-,TRBV7-2,TRBD1,CASSPGQRNTIYF,TGTGCCAGCAGTCCGGGACAGAGAAACACCATATATTTT
TRBJ1-5,few,TRBV3-1,-,CASSQGPPEYSNQPQHF,TGTGCCAGCAGCCAAGGCCCCCCGGAGTATAGCAATCAGCCCCAGCATTTT
TRBJ2-7,many,TRBV5-1,TRBD2,CASSLAGLAGGKQYF,TGCGCCAGCAGCTTGGCCGGCCTAGCGGGAGGAAAGCAGTACTTC
TRBJ1-2,once,TRBV4-3,-,CASSQEASTGHGYTF,TGCGCCAGCAGCCAAGAGGCTTCGACAGGACATGGCTACACCTTC
TRBJ1-5,-,TRBV25-1,TRBD1,CASSALGQGKPQHF,TGTGCCAGCAGTGCCTTGGGACAGGGGAAGCCCCAGCATTTT
TRBJ2-5,-,TRBV29-1,-,CSVEGRGTQETQYF,TGCAGCGTTGAAGGCCGCGGGACACAAGAGACCCAGTACTTC
TRBJ1-5,-,TRBV7-8,-,CASSLAGKGNQPQHF,TGTGCCAGCAGCTTAGCAGGGAAGGGCAATCAGCCCCAGCATTTT
TRBJ2-5,many,TRBV9,TRBD2,CASSVLAGHIETQYF,TGTGCCAGCAGCGTACTAGCGGGACACATAGAGACCCAGTACTTC
TRBJ2-5,few,TRBV6-2/TRBV6-3,-,CASSYVRGRRETQYF,TGTGCCAGCAGTTACGTCCGGGGGCGAAGAGAGACCCAGTACTTC
TRBJ1-2,-,TRBV7-6,TRBD1,CASSLETGGNYGYTF,TGTGCCAGCAGCTTAGAGACAGGGGGAAACTATGGCTACACCTTC
TRBJ1-2,few,TRBV20-1,-,CSAGPGGGYTF,TGCAGTGCTGGACCCGGGGGCGGCTACACCTTC
TRBJ2-7,-,TRBV20-1,TRBD1,CSALGGQASFFSYEQYF,TGCAGTGCCCTTGGGGGACAGGCCTCCTTTTTCTCCTACGAGCAGTACTTC
TRBJ2-1,-,TRBV21-1,-,CASSRTVAHFEQFF,TGTGCCAGCAGCCGGACAGTTGCCCATTTTGAGCAGTTCTTC
TRBJ1-4,few,TRBV5-1,TRBD1,CASSRIDRAGGEKLFF,TGCGCCAGCAGCAGAATCGACAGGGCGGGCGGTGAAAAACTGTTTTTT
TRBJ2-3,few,TRBV7-2,TRBD2,CASSPRLAGDQYF,TGTGCCAGCAGCCCGAGACTAGCGGGTGATCAGTATTTT
TRBJ1-5,few,TRBV15,TRBD1,CATSGKDRGRDNQPQHF,TGTGCCACCAGCGGTAAAGACAGGGGACGGGACAATCAGCCCCAGCATTTT
TRBJ1-5,-,TRBV4-3,TRBD1,CASSAGQGGNQPQHF,TGCGCCAGCAGCGCGGGACAGGGAGGCAATCAGCCCCAGCATTTT
TRBJ2-1,-,TRBV29-1,TRBD2,CSVEVIRREGPNNEQFF,TGCAGCGTTGAAGTGATCCGGCGGGAGGGCCCAAACAATGAGCAGTTCTTC
TRBJ2-2,once,TRBV5-4,-,CASSSDRAGLAGELFF,TGTGCCAGCAGTTCGGACCGGGCGGGACTGGCCGGGGAGCTGTTTTTT
TRBJ2-7,-,TRBV7-2,-,CASSLISGEGYF,TGTGCCAGCAGCTTAATTAGCGGAGAGGGGTACTTC
TRBJ2-1,few,TRBV29-1,-,CSVERRTLGGEQFF,TGCAGCGTTGAAAGGCGGACCTTAGGCGGGGAGCAGTTCTTC
TRBJ2-5,many,TRBV5-8,TRBD2,CASSTRTRSSQETQYF,TGTGCCAGCAGCACCCGGACTAGGAGTTCCCAAGAGACCCAGTACTTC
TRBJ2-2,many,TRBV7-8,TRBD2,CASSRWTSGNTGELFF,TGTGCCAGCAGCCGATGGACTAGCGGGAACACCGGGGAGCTGTTTTTT
TRBJ2-2,many,TRBV3-1,TRBD2,CASSQPSSGREDTGELFF,TGTGCCAGCAGCCAACCATCTAGCGGGAGGGAGGACACCGGGGAGCTGTTTTTT
TRBJ1-5,few,TRBV19,-,CASRVLNQPQHF,TGTGCCAGTAGAGTCCTAAATCAGCCCCAGCATTTT
TRBJ2-1,few,TRBV3-1,-,CASSHASHEGQFF,TGTGCCAGCAGCCATGCTTCTCACGAGGGGCAGTTCTTC
TRBJ1-2,many,TRBV9,-,CASSVEGGSYGYTF,TGTGCCAGCAGCGTAGAGGGGGGGTCCTATGGCTACACCTTC
TRBJ2-7,many,TRBV20-1,TRBD2,CSASKREPLLDEQYF,TGCAGTGCTAGCAAGCGGGAGCCCCTTTTGGACGAGCAGTACTTC
TRBJ2-7,-,TRBV9,TRBD2,CASSVGQGWTSGRNEQYF,TGTGCCAGCAGCGTAGGGCAGGGGTGGACTAGCGGGCGGAACGAGCAGTACTTC
TRBJ2-1,few,TRBV10-3,-,CAISESLRSRDEQFF,TGTGCCATCAGTGAGTCGCTGCGGTCAAGAGATGAGCAGTTCTTC
TRBJ2-7,-,TRBV28,TRBD2,CASSSRELPPYEQYF,TGTGCCAGCAGTTCGCGGGAGTTGCCCCCCTACGAGCAGTACTTC
TRBJ1-2,few,TRBV5-6,-,CASSFTGRGYTF,TGTGCCAGCAGCTTCACAGGGAGAGGCTACACCTTC
TRBJ2-5,few,TRBV28,TRBD1,CASSTRRGYQETQYF,TGTGCCAGCAGTACCCGCAGGGGGTACCAAGAGACCCAGTACTTC
TRBJ2-7,-,TRBV7-3,-,CASSHTGRLVYEQYF,TGTGCCAGCAGCCATACCGGGAGACTAGTCTACGAGCAGTACTTC
TRBJ1-3,few,TRBV10-3,-,CAISESGRGPSGNTIYF,TGTGCCATCAGTGAGTCAGGGAGAGGCCCCTCTGGAAACACCATATATTTT